This TCR beta chain was captured by sequencing in a study of blood T cell repertoires in COVID-19. The cohort comprised adults aged about 18 to 90 years residing in about 25 US areas. Participant-reported clinical history was the basis for cohort assignment. The CDR3 is 16 amino acids. Germline lookup yields CDR1 SQVTM and CDR2 ANQGSEA. Trimming at V came to 6 bases and at J to 2 bases, leaving 8 bases not matched to a gene. Using immunoSEQ multiplex PCR, the repertoire was profiled, and TCRdb retains in-frame clones only, with some absent. The table includes about 350,000 clones, roughly nine tenths detected once.

This chain links TRBV29-1 with TRBJ2-1; 12 bases line up with TRBD1. Sequenced material: PBMCs or T cells enriched from blood (not recorded which). The TCR sequence derives from a woman in her 30s who had recovered from COVID-19. The CDR3 sequence is CSVNAGTGGAYNEQFF. DNA of the CDR3: TGCAGCGTAAACGCAGGGACAGGGGGCGCCTACAATGAGCAGTTCTTC.